This T cell receptor beta chain was recovered during a study of T cell repertoires in cytomegalovirus infection. About the research overall: Indications came from public TCR beta signatures; they pointed to CMV infection and to a matching HLA type.

TCRdb itself ran the reads through MiXCR, one entry per CDR3 protein. The sample lists hundreds of thousands of distinct CDR3 sequences; about 30% were seen once. There are 15 residues in the CDR3. Germline V gene sequence: CDR1 DFQATT, CDR2 SNEGSKA (reference sequence). Losses at the gene ends were 5 bases for V and 0 bases for J; bases not matched to a gene: 8. Study-level points and caveats: Ex vivo, HLA-C-restricted CMV-specific TCR beta clonotypes prevailed over the rest of the response.

This clonotype has only a few counts. Its antigen is not known. The receptor comes from a human donor in good health (CMV status not recorded). Some clones in this sample may be carry-over from other donors' samples. The source material was cultured CD8+ T cells from PBMCs, sampled from culture after CMV antigen stimulation. The chain combines TRBV20-1 with TRBJ2-7; 9 bases align to TRBD2. The CDR3 nucleotides read TGCAGTGCTCGCTTTAGCGGGGGAACCTCCTACGAGCAGTACGTC. Its translation: CSARFSGGTSYEQYV.